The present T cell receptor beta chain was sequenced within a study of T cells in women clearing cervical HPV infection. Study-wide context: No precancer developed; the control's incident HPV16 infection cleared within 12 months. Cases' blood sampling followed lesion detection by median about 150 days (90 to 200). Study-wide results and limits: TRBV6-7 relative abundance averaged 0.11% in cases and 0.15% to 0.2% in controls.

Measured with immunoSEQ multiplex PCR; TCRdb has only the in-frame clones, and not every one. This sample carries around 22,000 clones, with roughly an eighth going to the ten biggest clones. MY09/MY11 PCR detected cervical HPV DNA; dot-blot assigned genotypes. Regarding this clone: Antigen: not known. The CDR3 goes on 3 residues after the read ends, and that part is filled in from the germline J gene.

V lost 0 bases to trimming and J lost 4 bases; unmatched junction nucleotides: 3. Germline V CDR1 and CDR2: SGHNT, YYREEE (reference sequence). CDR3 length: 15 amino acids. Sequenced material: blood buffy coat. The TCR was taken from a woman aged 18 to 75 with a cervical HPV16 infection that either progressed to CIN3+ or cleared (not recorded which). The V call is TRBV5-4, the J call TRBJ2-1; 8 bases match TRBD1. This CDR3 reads CASSLEDREYNEQFF. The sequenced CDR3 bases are TGTGCCAGCAGCTTGGAGGACAGGGAATACAATGAG.